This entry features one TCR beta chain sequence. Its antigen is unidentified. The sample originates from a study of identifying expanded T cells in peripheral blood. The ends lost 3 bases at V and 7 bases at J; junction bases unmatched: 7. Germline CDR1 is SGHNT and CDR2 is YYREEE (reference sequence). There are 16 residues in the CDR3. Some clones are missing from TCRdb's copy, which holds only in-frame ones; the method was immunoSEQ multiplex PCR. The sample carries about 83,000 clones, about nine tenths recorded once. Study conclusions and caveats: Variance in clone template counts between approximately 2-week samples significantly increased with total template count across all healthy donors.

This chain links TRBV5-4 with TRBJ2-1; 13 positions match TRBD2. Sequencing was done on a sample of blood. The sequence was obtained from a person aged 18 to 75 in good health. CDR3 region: CASSSGTSGTGNEQFF. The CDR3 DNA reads TGTGCCAGCAGCTCCGGGACTAGCGGGACTGGGAATGAGCAGTTCTTC.